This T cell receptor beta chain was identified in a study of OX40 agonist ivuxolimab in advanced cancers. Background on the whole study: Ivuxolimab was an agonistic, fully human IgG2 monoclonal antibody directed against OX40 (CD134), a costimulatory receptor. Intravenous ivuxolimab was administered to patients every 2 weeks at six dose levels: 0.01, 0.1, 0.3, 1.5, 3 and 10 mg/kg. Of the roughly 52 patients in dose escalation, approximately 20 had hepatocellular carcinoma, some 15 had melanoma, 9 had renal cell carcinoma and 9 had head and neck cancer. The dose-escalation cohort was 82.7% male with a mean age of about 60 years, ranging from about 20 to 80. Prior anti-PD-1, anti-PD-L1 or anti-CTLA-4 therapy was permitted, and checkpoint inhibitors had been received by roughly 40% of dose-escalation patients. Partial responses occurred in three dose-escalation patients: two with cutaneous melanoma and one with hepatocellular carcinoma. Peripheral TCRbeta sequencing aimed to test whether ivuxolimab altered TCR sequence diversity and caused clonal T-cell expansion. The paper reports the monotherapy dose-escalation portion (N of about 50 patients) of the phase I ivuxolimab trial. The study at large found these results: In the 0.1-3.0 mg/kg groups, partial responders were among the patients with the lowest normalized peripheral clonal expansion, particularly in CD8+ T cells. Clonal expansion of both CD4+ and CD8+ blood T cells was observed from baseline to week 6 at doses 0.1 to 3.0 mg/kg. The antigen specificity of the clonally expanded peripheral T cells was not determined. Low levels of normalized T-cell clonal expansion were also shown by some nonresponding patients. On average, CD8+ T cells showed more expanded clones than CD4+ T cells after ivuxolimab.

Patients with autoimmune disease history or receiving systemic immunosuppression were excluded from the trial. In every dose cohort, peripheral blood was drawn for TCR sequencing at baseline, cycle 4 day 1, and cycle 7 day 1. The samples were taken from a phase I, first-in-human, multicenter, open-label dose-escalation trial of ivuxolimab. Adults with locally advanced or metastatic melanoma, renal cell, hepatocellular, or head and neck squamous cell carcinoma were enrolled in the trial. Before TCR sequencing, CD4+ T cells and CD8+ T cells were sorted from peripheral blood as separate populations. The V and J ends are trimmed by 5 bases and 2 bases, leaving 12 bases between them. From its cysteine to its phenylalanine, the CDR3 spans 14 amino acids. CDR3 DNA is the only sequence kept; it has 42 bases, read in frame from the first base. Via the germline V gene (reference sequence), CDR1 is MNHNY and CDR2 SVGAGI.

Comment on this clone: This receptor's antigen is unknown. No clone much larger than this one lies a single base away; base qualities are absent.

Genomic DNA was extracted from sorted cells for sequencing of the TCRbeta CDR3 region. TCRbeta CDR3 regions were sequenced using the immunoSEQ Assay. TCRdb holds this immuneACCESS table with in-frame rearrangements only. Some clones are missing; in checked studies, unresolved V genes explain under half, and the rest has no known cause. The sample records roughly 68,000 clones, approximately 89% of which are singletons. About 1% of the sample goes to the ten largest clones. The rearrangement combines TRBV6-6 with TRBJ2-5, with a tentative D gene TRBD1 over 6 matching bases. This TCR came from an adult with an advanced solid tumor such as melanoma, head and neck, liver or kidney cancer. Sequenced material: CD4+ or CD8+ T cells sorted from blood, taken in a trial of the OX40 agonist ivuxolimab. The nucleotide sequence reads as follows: TGTGCCAGCAGTAAAGGGACATGGCAAGAGACCCAGTACTTC. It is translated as CASSKGTWQETQYF.